The clone carrying this T cell receptor (beta chain) has only a few counts. Its antigen is still unknown. The source of the sample is a study of T cell responses to AZD1222 COVID-19 vaccine. Broader study findings: Just a handful of AZD1222 recipients were seropositive at baseline. Donors were largely white British and mainly female; clonal diversity was possibly underestimated.

Repertoires were generated with immunoSEQ multiplex PCR, while TCRdb's copy carries only in-frame clones and drops some. This table has approximately 150,000 clones, approximately 89% appearing once. This CDR3 spans 15 amino acids. V trimming: 5 bases; J trimming: 0 bases; junction bases outside the gene matches: 2. Germline V lookup: CDR1 SGHVS, CDR2 FNYEAQ. The chain links TRBV7-6 to TRBJ2-3; TRBD2 agrees at 10 bases. The TCR was taken from an adult in good health. The source was peripheral blood, collected on day 0 of MenACWY control vaccination. CDR3: CASSPLAGSTDTQYF. CDR3 nucleotide sequence: TGTGCCAGCAGCCCACTAGCGGGGAGCACAGATACGCAGTATTTT.